These 11 T cell receptor beta chains share one sample of origin, sequenced in a study of blood T cell repertoires in COVID-19. The repertoire was sequenced with immunoSEQ multiplex PCR; TCRdb's copy has only in-frame clones and lacks some. Of around 210,000 clones in the sample, 85% are singletons; the top ten hold approximately 5.1%. Input material: peripheral blood. All receptors come from a man aged 45-65 years with COVID-19, enrolled during active disease.

The CDR3 DNA is TGTGCCAGCAGTGCGGGACAGGGCGAATATGGCTACACCTTC. Its protein product is CASSAGQGEYGYTF. The chain employs TRBV28 and TRBJ1-2; TRBD1 matches 9 bases. CDR3 size: 14 residues. The V gene's germline CDR1 is MDHEN and CDR2 SYDVKM. With 5 bases clipped from V and 5 bases from J, the junction kept 6 bases outside the gene matches.

As regards this clone: Other DNA variants within this sample encode the same CDR3. The chain is built from TRBV7-3 and TRBJ2-1, with a weak D call TRBD1 (6 bases). V lost 5 bases and J lost 5, with 10 bases in between. The CDR3 is 13 residues long. The V gene's germline CDR1 is SGHTA and CDR2 FQGTGA. The CDR3: CASSPGTNNEQFF. The CDR3 coding sequence is TGTGCCAGCAGCCCCGGGACAAACAATGAGCAGTTCTTC. Full variable domain (missing parts from reference TRBV7-3 and TRBJ2-1): GAGVSQTPSNKVTEKGKYVELRCDPISGHTALYWYRQSLGQGPEFLIYFQGTGAADDSGLPNDRFFAVRPEGSVSTLKIQRTERGDSAVYLCASSPGTNNEQFFGPGTRLTVL.

The J gene is TRBJ2-5, the V gene TRBV5-1; possible D gene TRBD1, 6 bases. Deletions cut 4 bases from V and 5 bases from J, with 15 bases between. Germline assignment: CDR1 SGHRS and CDR2 YFSETQ. This CDR3 has 14 residues. This CDR3 reads CASSGGQLEETQYF. DNA for the CDR3: TGCGCCAGCAGCGGCGGACAGTTGGAGGAGACCCAGTACTTC.

This clone has only a few counts. The chain joins TRBV19 to TRBJ1-4, with D possibly matching TRBD1 (5 bases). The CDR3 totals 14 residues. V lost 6 bases and J 0 bases, leaving 8 bases between the germline ends. Germline values: CDR1 LNHDA, CDR2 SQIVND (reference sequence). CDR3 nucleotides: TGTGCCAGTAGGTCGACAGCAACTAATGAAAAACTGTTTTTT. This translates into CASRSTATNEKLFF.

The chain has TRBV18 and TRBJ2-6; TRBD2 matches at 9 bases. V was clipped by 6 bases and J by 0 bases; unmatched bases: 9. Germline V lookup: CDR1 KGHSH, CDR2 LQKENI. The CDR3 loop spans 18 amino acids. CDR3: CASSTAQRGVSGANVLTF. The CDR3 nucleotides are TGTGCCAGCTCTACCGCCCAGCGGGGGGTCTCTGGGGCCAACGTCCTGACTTTC.

This clone was observed once. J is TRBJ1-3 and V is TRBV11-2; possibly TRBD1 for D (6 bases). V lost 5 bases and J lost 3, with 14 bases in between. The CDR3 has 15 residues. Germline-derived CDR1 and CDR2 are SGHAT and FQNNGV. CDR3 loop: CASSPSRGGGNTIYF. Written as DNA, the CDR3 is TGTGCCAGCAGCCCGAGCAGGGGTGGTGGAAACACCATATATTTT.

V and J are TRBV19 and TRBJ1-3; a possible D gene is TRBD1 (6 bases). The CDR3 contains 17 residues. V lost 4 bases and J 0 bases, leaving 16 bases between the germline ends. The germline gives CDR1 LNHDA, CDR2 SQIVND (reference sequence). CDR3 in amino acids: CASSTTRDTVSGNTIYF. DNA of the CDR3: TGTGCCAGTAGTACCACCCGGGACACCGTCTCTGGAAACACCATATATTTT. Supplemented by reference TRBV19 and TRBJ1-3, the full variable domain reads DGGITQSPKYLFRKEGQNVTLSCEQNLNHDAMYWYRQDPGQGLRLIYYSQIVNDFQKGDIAEGYSVSREKKESFPLTVTSAQKNPTAFYLCASSTTRDTVSGNTIYFGEGSWLTVV.

CDR3 bases: TGTGCCGGGAAGGGGTCCCCCGGGGAGACCCAGTACTTC. This sequence encodes CAGKGSPGETQYF. The chain couples TRBV2 to TRBJ2-5; a weak D match, TRBD1 (5 bases). The CDR3 totals 13 residues. CDR1 and CDR2 (germline): SNHLY, FYNNEI. V was pared by 11 bases and J by 5 bases, with 18 bases between.

This chain joins TRBV5-4 and TRBJ2-1, with a tentative D call TRBD1 (6 bases). The CDR3 loop spans 15 amino acids. Germline lookup yields CDR1 SGHNT and CDR2 YYREEE (reference sequence). The V end was cut by 4 bases, the J end by 0 bases, with 11 bases between. CDR3 in amino acids: CASSQDRSSYNEQFF. The CDR3 DNA reads TGTGCCAGCAGCCAGGACAGAAGCTCCTACAATGAGCAGTTCTTC.

The gene calls are TRBV14 and TRBJ1-3; no clear D. Per germline, CDR1 SGHDN and CDR2 FVKESK. The CDR3 covers 12 residues. V was pared by 6 bases and J by 3 bases, with 6 bases between. The CDR3 bases are TGTGCCAGCAGTCGAGGTGGAAACACCATATATTTT. As protein: CASSRGGNTIYF.

The rearrangement uses TRBV5-1 and TRBJ1-1, with TRBD1 as a possible D gene (5 bases). The germline V and J ends were trimmed by 4 bases and 0 bases, with 13 bases remaining between them. The germline gives CDR1 SGHRS, CDR2 YFSETQ. This CDR3 contains 15 residues. The CDR3 DNA follows: TGCGCCAGCAGCAAAGACAGCGTAATGAACACTGAAGCTTTCTTT. Its translation: CASSKDSVMNTEAFF.